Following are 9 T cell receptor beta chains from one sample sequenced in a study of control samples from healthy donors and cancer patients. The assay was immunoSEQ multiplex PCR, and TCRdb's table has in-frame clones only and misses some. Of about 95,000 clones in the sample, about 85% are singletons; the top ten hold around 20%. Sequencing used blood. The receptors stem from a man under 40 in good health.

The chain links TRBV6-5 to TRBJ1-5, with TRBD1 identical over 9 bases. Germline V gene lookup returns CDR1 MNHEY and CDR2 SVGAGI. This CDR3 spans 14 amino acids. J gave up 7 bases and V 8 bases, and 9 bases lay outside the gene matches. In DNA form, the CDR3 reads TGTGCCAGCCTGGGGGACAGGGTTGGACAGCCCCAGCATTTT. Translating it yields CASLGDRVGQPQHF.

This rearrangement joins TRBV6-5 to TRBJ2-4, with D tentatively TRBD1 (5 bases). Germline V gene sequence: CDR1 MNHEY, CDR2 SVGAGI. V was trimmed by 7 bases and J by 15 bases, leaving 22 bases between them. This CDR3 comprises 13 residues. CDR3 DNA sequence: TGTGCCAGCACCCACATACCAGACAGCCAGTCGTACTTC. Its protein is CASTHIPDSQSYF.

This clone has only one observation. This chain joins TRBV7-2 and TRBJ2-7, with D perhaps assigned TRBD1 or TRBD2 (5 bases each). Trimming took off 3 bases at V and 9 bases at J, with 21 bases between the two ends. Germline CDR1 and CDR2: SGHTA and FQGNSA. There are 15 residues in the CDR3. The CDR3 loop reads CASSLSRTQGGRQYF. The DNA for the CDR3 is TGTGCCAGCAGCTTGTCCCGGACTCAGGGTGGGAGGCAGTACTTC.

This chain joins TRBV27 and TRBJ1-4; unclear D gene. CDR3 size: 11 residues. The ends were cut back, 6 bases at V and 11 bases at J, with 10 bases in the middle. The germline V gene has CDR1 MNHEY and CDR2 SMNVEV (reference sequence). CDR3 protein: CASSWGQKLFF. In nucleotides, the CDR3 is TGTGCCAGCAGCTGGGGTCAGAAACTGTTTTTT.

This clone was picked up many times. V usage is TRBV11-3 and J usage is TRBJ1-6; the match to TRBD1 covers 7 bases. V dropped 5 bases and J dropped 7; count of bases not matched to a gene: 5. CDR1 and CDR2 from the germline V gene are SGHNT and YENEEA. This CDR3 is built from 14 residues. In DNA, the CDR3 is TGTGCCAGCAGCGCCACAGGGGTGAATTCACCCCTCCACTTT. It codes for CASSATGVNSPLHF.

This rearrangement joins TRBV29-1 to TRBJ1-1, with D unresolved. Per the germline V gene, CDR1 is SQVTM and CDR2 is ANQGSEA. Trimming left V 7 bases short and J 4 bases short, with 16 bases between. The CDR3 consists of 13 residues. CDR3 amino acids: CSAFINWGTEAFF. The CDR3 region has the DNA TGCAGCGCGTTCATAAATTGGGGCACTGAAGCTTTCTTT. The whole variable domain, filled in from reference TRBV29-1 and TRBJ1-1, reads SAVISQKPSRDICQRGTSLTIQCQVDSQVTMMFWYRQQPGQSLTLIATANQGSEATYESGFVIDKFPISRPNLTFSTLTVSNMSPEDSSIYLCSAFINWGTEAFFGQGTRLTVV.

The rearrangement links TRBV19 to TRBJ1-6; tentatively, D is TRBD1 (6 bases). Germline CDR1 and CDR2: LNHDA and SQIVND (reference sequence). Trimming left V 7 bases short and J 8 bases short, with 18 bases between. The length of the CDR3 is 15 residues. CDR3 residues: CASKPRGELDSPLHF. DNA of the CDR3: TGTGCCAGTAAGCCAAGGGGGGAACTTGATTCACCCCTCCACTTT. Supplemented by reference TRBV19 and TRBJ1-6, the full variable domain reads DGGITQSPKYLFRKEGQNVTLSCEQNLNHDAMYWYRQDPGQGLRLIYYSQIVNDFQKGDIAEGYSVSREKKESFPLTVTSAQKNPTAFYLCASKPRGELDSPLHFGNGTRLTVT.

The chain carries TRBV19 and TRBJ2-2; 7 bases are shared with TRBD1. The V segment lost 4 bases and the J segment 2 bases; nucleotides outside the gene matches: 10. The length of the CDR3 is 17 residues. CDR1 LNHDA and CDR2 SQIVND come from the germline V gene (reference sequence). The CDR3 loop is CASSNLQGTVNTGELFF. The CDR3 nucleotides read TGTGCCAGTAGTAATCTACAAGGGACAGTAAACACCGGGGAGCTGTTTTTT. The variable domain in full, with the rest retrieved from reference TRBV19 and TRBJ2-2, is DGGITQSPKYLFRKEGQNVTLSCEQNLNHDAMYWYRQDPGQGLRLIYYSQIVNDFQKGDIAEGYSVSREKKESFPLTVTSAQKNPTAFYLCASSNLQGTVNTGELFFGEGSRLTVL.

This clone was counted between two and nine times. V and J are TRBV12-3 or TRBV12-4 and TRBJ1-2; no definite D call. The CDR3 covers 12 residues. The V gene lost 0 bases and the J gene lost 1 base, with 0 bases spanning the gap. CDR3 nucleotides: TGTGCCAGCAGTTTAGCTAACTATGGCTACACCTTC. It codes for CASSLANYGYTF.